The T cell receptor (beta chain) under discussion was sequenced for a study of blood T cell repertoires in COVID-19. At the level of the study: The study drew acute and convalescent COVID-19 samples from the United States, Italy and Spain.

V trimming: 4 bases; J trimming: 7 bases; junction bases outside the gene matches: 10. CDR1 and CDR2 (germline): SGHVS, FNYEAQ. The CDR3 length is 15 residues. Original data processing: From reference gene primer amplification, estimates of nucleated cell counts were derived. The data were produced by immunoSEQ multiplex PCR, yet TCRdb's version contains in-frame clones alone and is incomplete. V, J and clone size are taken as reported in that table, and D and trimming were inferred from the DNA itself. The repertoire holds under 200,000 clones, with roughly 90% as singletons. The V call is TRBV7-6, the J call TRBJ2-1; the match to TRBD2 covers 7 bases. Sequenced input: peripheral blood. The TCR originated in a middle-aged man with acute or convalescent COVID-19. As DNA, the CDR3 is TGTGCCAGCAGCTCAGTTAGCGGGTCTAGAAATGAGCAGTTCTTC. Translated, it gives CASSSVSGSRNEQFF.